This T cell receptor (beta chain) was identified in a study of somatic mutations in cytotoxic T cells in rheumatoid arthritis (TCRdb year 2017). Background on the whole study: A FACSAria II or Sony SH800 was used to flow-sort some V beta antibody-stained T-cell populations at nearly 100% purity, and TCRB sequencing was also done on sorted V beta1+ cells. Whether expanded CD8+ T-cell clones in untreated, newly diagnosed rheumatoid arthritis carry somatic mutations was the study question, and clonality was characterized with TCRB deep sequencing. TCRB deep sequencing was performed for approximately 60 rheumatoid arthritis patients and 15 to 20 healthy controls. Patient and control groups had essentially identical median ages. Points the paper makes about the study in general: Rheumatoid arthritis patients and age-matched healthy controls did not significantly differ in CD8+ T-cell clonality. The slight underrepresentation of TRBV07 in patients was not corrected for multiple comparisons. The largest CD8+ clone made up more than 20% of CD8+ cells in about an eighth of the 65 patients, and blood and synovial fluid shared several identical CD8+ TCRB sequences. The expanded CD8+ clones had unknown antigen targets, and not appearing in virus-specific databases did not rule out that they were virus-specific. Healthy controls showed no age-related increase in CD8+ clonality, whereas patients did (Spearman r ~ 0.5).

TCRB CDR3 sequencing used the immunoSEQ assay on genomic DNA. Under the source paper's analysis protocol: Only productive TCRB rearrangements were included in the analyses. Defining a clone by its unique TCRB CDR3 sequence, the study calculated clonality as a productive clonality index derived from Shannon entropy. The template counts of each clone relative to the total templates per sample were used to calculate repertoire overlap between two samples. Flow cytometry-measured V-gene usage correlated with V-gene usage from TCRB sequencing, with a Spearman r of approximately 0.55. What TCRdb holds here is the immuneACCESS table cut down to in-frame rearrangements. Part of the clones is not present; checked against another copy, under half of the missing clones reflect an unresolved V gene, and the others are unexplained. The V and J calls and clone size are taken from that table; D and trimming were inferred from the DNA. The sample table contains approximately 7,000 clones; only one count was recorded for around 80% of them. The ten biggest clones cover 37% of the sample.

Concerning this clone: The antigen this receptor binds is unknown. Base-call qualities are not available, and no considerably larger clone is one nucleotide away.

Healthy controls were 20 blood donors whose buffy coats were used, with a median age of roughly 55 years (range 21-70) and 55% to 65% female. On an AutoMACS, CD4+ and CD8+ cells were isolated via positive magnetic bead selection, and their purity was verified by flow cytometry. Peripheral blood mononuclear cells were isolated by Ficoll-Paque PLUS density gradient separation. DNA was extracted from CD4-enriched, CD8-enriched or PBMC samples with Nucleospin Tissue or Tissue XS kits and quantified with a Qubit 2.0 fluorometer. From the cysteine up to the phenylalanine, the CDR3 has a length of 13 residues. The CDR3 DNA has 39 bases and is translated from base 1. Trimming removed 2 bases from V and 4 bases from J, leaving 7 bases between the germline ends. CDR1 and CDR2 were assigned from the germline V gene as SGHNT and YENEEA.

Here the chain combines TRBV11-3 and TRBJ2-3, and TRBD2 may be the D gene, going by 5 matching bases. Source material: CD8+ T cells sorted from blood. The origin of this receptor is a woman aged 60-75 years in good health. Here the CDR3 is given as CASSLISADTQYF. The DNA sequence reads TGTGCCAGCAGCTTAATTAGCGCAGATACGCAGTATTTT.